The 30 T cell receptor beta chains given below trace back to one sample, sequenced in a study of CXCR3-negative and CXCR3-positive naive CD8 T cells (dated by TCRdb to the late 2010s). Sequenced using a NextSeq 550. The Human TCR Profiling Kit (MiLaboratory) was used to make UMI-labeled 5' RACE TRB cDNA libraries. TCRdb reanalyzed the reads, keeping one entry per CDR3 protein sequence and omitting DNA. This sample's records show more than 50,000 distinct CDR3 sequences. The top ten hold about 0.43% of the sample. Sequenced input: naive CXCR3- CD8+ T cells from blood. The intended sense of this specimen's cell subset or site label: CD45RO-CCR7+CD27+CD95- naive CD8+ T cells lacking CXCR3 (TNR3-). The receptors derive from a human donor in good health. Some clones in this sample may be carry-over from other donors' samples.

CDR3 sequence: CASSLIGGGASETQYF. V usage is TRBV7-2 and J usage is TRBJ2-5; TCRdb's D call, TRBD2, is unchecked because there is no DNA. This CDR3 has 16 residues. Germline V gene sequence: CDR1 SGHTA, CDR2 FQGNSA.

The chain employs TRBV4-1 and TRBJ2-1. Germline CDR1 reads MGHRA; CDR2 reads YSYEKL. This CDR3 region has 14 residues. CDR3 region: CASSQEGRNNEQFF.

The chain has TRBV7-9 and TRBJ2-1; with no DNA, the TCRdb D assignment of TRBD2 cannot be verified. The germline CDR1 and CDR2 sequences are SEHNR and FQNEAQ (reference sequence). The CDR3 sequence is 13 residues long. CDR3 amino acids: CASSLGWGDEQFF.

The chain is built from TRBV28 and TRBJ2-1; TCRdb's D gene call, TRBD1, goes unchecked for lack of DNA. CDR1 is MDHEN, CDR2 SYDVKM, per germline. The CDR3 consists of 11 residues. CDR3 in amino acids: CASSPVVEQFF.

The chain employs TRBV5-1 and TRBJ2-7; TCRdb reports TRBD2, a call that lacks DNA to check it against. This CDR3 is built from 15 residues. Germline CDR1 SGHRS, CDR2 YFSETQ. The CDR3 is CASSLASGGDLEQYF. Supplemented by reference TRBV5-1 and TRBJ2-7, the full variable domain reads KAGVTQTPRYLIKTRGQQVTLSCSPISGHRSVSWYQQTPGQGLQFLFEYFSETQRNKGNFPGRFSGRQFSNSRSEMNVSTLELGDSALYLCASSLASGGDLEQYFGPGTRLTVT.

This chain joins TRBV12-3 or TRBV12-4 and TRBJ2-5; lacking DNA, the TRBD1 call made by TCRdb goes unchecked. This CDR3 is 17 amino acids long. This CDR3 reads CASSLGRATPLVETQYF.

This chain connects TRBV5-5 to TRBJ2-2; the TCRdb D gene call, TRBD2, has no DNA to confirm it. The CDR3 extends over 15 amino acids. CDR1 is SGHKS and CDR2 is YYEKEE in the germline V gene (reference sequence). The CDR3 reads CASSPGTTNTGELFF.

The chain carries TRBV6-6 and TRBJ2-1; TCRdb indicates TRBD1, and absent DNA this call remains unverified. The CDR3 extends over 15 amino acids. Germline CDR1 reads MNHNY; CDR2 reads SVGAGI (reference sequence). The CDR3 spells CASSTRQGTYNEQFF.

CDR3 amino acids: CASSSKGQDYEQYF. V usage is TRBV27 and J usage is TRBJ2-7; TCRdb's D call, TRBD1, is unchecked because there is no DNA. The CDR3 has 14 residues. From germline, CDR1 is MNHEY and CDR2 SMNVEV (reference sequence).

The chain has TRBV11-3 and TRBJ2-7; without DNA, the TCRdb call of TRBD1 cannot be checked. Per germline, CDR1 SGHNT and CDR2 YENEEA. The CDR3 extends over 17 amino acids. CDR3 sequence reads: CASSLDGEQGQLYEQYF.

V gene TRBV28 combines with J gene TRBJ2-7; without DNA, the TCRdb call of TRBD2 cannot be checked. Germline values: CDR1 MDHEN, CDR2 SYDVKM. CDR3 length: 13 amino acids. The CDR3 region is CASSPPVNYEQYF.

CDR3 sequence: CSARGSGGIYEQYF. The rearrangement links TRBV20-1 to TRBJ2-7; TCRdb calls TRBD2, which cannot be checked without DNA. The length of the CDR3 is 14 residues. Germline lookup yields CDR1 DFQATT and CDR2 SNEGSKA (reference sequence).

The CDR3 loop is CASSLVSSGAGDTQYF. The chain recombines TRBV7-8 with TRBJ2-3; the TCRdb call, TRBD2, lacks DNA for checking. This CDR3 region has 16 residues. Germline CDR1 is SGHVS and CDR2 is FQNEAQ. The full variable domain, rest sourced from reference TRBV7-8 and TRBJ2-3, is GAGVSQSPRYKVAKRGQDVALRCDPISGHVSLFWYQQALGQGPEFLTYFQNEAQLDKSGLPSDRFFAERPEGSVSTLKIQRTQQEDSAVYLCASSLVSSGAGDTQYFGPGTRLTVL.

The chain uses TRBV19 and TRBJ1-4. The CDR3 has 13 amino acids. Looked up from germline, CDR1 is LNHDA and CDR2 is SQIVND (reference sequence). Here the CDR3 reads CASSIPFNEKLFF. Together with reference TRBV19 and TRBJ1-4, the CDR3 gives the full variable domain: DGGITQSPKYLFRKEGQNVTLSCEQNLNHDAMYWYRQDPGQGLRLIYYSQIVNDFQKGDIAEGYSVSREKKESFPLTVTSAQKNPTAFYLCASSIPFNEKLFFGSGTQLSVL.

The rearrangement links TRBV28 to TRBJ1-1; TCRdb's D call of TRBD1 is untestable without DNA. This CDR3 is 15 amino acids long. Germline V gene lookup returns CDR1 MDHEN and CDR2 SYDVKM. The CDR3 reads CASSPPGRQNTEAFF. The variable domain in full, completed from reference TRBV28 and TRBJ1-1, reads DVKVTQSSRYLVKRTGEKVFLECVQDMDHENMFWYRQDPGLGLRLIYFSYDVKMKEKGDIPEGYSVSREKKERFSLILESASTNQTSMYLCASSPPGRQNTEAFFGQGTRLTVV.

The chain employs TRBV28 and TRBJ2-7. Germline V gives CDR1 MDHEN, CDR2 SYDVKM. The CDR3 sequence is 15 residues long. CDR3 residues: CASSFVRRGSYEQYF.

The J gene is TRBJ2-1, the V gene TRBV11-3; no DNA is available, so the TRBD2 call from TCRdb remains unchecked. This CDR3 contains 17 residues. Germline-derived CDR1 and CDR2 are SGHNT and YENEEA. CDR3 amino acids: CASSLGLEEIGYNEQFF. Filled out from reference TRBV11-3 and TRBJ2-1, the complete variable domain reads EAGVVQSPRYKIIEKKQPVAFWCNPISGHNTLYWYLQNLGQGPELLIRYENEEAVDDSQLPKDRFSAERLKGVDSTLKIQPAELGDSAVYLCASSLGLEEIGYNEQFFGPGTRLTVL.

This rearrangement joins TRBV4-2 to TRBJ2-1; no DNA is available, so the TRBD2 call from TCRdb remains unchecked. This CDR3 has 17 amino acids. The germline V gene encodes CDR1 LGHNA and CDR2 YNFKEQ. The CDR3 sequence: CASSQSGGHLRYNEQFF.

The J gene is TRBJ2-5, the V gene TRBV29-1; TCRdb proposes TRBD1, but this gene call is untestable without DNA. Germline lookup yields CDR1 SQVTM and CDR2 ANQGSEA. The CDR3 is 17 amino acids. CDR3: CSVELFLLGTEQETQYF. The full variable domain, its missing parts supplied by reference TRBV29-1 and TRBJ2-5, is SAVISQKPSRDICQRGTSLTIQCQVDSQVTMMFWYRQQPGQSLTLIATANQGSEATYESGFVIDKFPISRPNLTFSTLTVSNMSPEDSSIYLCSVELFLLGTEQETQYFGPGTRLLVL.

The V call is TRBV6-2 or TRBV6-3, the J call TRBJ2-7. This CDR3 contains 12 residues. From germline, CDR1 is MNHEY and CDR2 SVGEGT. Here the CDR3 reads CASSPTEFEQYF.

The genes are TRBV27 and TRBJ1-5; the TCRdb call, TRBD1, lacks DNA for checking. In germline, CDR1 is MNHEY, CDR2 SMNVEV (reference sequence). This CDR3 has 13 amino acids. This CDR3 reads CASSWTGNQPQHF.

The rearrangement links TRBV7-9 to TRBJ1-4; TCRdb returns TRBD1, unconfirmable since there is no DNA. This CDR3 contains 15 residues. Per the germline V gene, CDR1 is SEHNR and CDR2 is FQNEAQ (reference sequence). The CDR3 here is CASTGLTPTNEKLFF.

The CDR3 is CASSSPGTTKGELFF. The chain combines TRBV7-8 with TRBJ2-2; TCRdb proposes TRBD2, but this gene call is untestable without DNA. CDR3 size: 15 residues. Per the germline V gene, CDR1 is SGHVS and CDR2 is FQNEAQ.

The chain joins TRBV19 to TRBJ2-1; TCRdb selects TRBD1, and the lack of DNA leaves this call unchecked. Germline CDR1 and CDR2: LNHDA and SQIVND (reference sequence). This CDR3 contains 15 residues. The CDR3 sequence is CASSIRPAPYNEQFF. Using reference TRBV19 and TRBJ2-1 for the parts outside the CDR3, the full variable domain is DGGITQSPKYLFRKEGQNVTLSCEQNLNHDAMYWYRQDPGQGLRLIYYSQIVNDFQKGDIAEGYSVSREKKESFPLTVTSAQKNPTAFYLCASSIRPAPYNEQFFGPGTRLTVL.

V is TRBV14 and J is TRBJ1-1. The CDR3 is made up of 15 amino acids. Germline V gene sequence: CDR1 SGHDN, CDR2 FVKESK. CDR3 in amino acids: CASSQVGGRDTEAFF.

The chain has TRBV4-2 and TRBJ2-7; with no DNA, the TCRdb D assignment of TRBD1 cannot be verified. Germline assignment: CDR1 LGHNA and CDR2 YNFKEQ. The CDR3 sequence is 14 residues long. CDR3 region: CASSVRDNWYEQYF.

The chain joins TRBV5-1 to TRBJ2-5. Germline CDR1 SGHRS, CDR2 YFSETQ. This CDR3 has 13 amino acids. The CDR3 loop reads CASSLIEGETQYF.

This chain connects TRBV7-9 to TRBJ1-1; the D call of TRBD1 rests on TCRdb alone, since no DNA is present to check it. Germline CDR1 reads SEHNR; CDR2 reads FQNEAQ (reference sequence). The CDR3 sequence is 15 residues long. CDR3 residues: CASSVTQGTNTEAFF.

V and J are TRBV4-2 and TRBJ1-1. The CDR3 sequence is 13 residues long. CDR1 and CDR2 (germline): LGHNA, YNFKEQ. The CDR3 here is CASRKTRNTEAFF.

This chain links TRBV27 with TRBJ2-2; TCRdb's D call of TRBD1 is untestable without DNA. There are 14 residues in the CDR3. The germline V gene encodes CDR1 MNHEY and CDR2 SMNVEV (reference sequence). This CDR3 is CASSQQGEAGELFF.